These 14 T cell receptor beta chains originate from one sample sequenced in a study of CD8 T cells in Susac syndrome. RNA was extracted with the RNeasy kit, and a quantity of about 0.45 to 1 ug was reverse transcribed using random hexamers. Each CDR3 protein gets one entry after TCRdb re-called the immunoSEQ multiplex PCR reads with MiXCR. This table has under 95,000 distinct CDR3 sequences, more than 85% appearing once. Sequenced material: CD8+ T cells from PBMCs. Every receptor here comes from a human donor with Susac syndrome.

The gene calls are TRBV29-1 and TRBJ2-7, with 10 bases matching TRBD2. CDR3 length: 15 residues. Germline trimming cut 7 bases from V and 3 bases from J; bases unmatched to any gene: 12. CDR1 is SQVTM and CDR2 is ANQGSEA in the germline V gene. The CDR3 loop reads CSARGLAEKNYEQYF. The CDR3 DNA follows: TGCAGCGCCAGAGGACTAGCGGAGAAGAACTACGAGCAGTACTTC.

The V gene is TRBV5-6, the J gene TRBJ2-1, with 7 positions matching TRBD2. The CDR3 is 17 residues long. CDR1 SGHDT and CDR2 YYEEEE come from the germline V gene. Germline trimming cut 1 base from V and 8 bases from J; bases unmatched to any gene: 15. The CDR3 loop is CASSLKVGAGRTDEQFF. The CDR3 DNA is TGTGCCAGCAGCTTGAAAGTCGGAGCGGGGCGTACGGATGAGCAGTTCTTC.

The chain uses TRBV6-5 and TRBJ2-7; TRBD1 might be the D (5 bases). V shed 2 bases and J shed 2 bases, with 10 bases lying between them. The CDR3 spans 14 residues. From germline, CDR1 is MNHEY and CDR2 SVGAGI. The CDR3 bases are TGTGCCAGCAGTTACCCCGACAGACCCTACGAGCAGTACTTC. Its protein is CASSYPDRPYEQYF.

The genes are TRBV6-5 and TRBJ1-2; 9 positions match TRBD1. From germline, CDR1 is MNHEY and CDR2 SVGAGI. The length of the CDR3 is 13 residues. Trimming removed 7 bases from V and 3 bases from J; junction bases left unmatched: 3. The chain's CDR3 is CASTGQGHYGYTF. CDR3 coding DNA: TGTGCCAGCACAGGACAGGGGCACTATGGCTACACCTTC.

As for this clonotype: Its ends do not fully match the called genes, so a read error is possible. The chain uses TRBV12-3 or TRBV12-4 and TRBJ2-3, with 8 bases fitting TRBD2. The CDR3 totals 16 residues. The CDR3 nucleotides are TGTGCCAGCAGTTTAGCCCCCCTAGCGGGCACAGATACGCAGTCTTTT. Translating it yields CASSLAPLAGTDTQSF.

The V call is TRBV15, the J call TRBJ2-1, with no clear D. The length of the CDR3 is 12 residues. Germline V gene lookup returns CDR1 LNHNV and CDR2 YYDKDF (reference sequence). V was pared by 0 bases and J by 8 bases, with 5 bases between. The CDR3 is CATSRDRDEQFF. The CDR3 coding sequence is TGTGCCACCAGCAGAGATCGAGATGAGCAGTTCTTC.

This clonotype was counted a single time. The CDR3 protein is CASSPDRAGRRYEQYF. The CDR3 region has the DNA TGTGCCAGCAGCCCCGATAGGGCAGGGCGAAGATACGAGCAGTACTTC. J is TRBJ2-7 and V is TRBV14, with a tentative D call TRBD1 (5 bases). Trimming pared 4 bases from V and 4 bases from J, leaving 20 bases between. The germline V gene encodes CDR1 SGHDN and CDR2 FVKESK. The CDR3 totals 16 residues.

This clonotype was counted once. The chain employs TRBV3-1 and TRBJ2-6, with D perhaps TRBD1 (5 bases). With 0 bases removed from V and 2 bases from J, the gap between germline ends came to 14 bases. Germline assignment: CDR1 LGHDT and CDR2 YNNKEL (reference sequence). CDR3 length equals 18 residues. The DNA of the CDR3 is TGTGCCAGCAGCCAAGAAGCAGGGTCTGTGGCTGGGGCCAACGTCCTGACTTTC. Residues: CASSQEAGSVAGANVLTF.

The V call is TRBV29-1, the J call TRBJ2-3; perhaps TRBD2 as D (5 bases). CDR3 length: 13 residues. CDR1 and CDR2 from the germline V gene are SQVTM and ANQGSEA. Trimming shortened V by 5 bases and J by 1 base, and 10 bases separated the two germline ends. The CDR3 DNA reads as TGCAGCGTTCCGTCCGGGGGCACAGATACGCAGTATTTT. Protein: CSVPSGGTDTQYF.

CDR3 loop: CASSYAGLYEQYF. The CDR3 DNA reads TGTGCCAGCAGTTACGCGGGGCTCTACGAGCAGTACTTC. The V and J genes are TRBV6-2 or TRBV6-3 and TRBJ2-7; tentatively, D is TRBD2 (6 bases). This CDR3 is 13 amino acids long. Trimming pared 2 bases from V and 3 bases from J, leaving 8 bases between. Germline assignment: CDR1 MNHEY and CDR2 SVGEGT.

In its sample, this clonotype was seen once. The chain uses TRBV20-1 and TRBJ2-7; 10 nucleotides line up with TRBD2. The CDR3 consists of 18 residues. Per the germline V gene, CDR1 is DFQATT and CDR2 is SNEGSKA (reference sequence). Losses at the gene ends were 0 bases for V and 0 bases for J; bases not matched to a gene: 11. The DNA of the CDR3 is TGCAGTGCTAGAGATTATATGAGTAGCGGGGGGAGCTCCTACGAGCAGTACTTC. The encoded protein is CSARDYMSSGGSSYEQYF.

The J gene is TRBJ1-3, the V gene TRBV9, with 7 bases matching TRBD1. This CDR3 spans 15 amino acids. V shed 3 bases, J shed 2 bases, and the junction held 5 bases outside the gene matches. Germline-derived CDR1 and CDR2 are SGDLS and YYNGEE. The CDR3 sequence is CASSASTGAGNTIYF. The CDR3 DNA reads TGTGCCAGCAGCGCCAGTACAGGGGCTGGAAACACCATATATTTT.

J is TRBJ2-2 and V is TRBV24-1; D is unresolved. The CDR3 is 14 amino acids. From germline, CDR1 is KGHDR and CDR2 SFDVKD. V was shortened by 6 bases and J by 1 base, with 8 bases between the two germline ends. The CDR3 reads CATSSPMNTGELFF. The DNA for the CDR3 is TGTGCCACCAGTTCCCCAATGAACACCGGGGAGCTGTTTTTT.

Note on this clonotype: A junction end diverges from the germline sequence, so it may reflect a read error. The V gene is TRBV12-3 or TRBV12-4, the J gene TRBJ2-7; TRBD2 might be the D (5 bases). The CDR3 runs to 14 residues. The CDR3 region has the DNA TGTGCCAGCAGTCTAGCCGGTACTTTTTTGGGGCAGTACTTC. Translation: CASSLAGTFLGQYF.